The clone carrying this T cell receptor beta chain has just a few counts. This sample is drawn from a study of human T cells and chemical hapten exposure. About the study: The study lasted approximately 25 weeks, and patients were dosed weekly with diphenylcyclopropenone on the scalp throughout. Patch tests containing 0.01% DPC, applied to the upper back, were read at 6 days.

TCRdb re-called the RACE reads through MiXCR, storing one row per CDR3 protein. The sample contains fewer than 50,000 distinct CDR3 sequences, 9% to 9.5% of which appear only once. V lost 1 base to trimming and J lost 5 bases, with 14 bases between them. CDR3 length: 15 residues. CDR1 and CDR2 from the germline V gene are SGHTA and FQGNSA. The time point denotes: patch test 3, about 24 weeks after DPC sensitization. Documented treatment: therapeutic diphenylcyclopropenone sensitization with weekly scalp DPC. Extraction yielded total RNA from whole blood (unfractionated). The chain has TRBV7-2 and TRBJ2-5; D possibly corresponds to TRBD2 (5 bases). Here the sequenced sample was whole blood, taken in connection with sensitization to the hapten diphenylcyclopropenone (DPC). The sequence was collected from a man aged 50-59 years with alopecia areata. Some clones in this sample may be carry-over from other donors' samples. CDR3 coding DNA: TGTGCCAGCAGCTTAGGATCCCTAGCAGGCGAGACCCAGTACTTC. Translated: CASSLGSLAGETQYF.